This entry is about one T cell receptor (beta chain). V lost 4 bases and J lost 3, with 10 bases in between. This CDR3 has 13 amino acids. Germline values: CDR1 SGHNT, CDR2 YYREEE (reference sequence). This record belongs to a study of blood T cell repertoires in COVID-19. On the study more broadly: Acute-phase and convalescent COVID-19 samples originated in the United States, Italy and Spain. Sources were T cells, B-cell-depleted T cells, or PBMCs; the material itself was cDNA or gDNA.

Study processing details: Amplification with reference gene primers provided the estimates of nucleated cell counts. This table comes from immunoSEQ multiplex PCR, and its TCRdb copy is limited to in-frame clones, with some not included. V and J calls and clone size are given by that table; D and trimming were obtained from the DNA. This sample has tens of thousands of clones, with about 80% found just once. This chain joins TRBV5-4 and TRBJ1-2; D is unclear. The source is a man in his 70s with acute or convalescent COVID-19. Material: peripheral blood. For the CDR3, the DNA is TGTGCCAGCAGCCCGTCGAGGGACTATGGCTACACCTTC. Protein product: CASSPSRDYGYTF. Complete variable domain (other parts from reference TRBV5-4 and TRBJ1-2): ETGVTQSPTHLIKTRGQQVTLRCSSQSGHNTVSWYQQALGQGPQFIFQYYREEENGRGNFPPRFSGLQFPNYSSELNVNALELDDSALYLCASSPSRDYGYTFGSGTRLTVV.